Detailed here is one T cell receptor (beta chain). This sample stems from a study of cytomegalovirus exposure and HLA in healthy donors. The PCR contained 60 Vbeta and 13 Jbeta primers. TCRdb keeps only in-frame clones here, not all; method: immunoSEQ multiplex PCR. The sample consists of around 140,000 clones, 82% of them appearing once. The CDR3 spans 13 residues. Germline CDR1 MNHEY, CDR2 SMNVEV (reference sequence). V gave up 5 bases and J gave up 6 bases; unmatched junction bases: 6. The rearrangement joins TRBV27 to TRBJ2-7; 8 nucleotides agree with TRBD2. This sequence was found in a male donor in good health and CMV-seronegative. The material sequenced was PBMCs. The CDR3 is CASSPGLEFEQYF. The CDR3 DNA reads TGTGCCAGCAGTCCGGGACTAGAGTTCGAGCAGTACTTC.